This entry lists 21 T cell receptor beta chains sequenced from one sample in a study of blood T cell repertoires in COVID-19. The repertoire was sequenced with immunoSEQ multiplex PCR; TCRdb's copy has only in-frame clones and lacks some. The sample contains hundreds of thousands of clones, around 89% of which appear only once. Material: peripheral blood. The receptors here all came from a young woman with COVID-19, enrolled during active disease.

The chain carries TRBV3-1 (or the pseudogene TRBV3-2) and TRBJ1-1, with 7 bases lining up with TRBD1. The ends lost 4 bases at V and 2 bases at J; junction bases unmatched: 13. Germline-derived CDR1 and CDR2 are LGHDT and YNNKEL (reference sequence). This CDR3 contains 17 residues. The CDR3 region is CASSPWGQGVTNTEAFF. CDR3 sequence (DNA): TGTGCCAGCAGCCCATGGGGCCAGGGGGTTACAAACACTGAAGCTTTCTTT.

The chain uses TRBV11-2 and TRBJ2-2, with D maybe TRBD2 (5 bases). CDR3 length: 14 residues. CDR1 is SGHAT and CDR2 is FQNNGV in the germline V gene. Trimming removed 3 bases from V and 3 bases from J, with 8 bases in between. The CDR3 loop is CASSFNSDTGELFF. The CDR3 DNA reads as TGTGCCAGCAGCTTCAATAGCGACACCGGGGAGCTGTTTTTT.

This chain links TRBV3-1 (or the pseudogene TRBV3-2) with TRBJ1-1; no clear D. This CDR3 has 11 residues. Trimming stripped 4 bases from V and 5 bases from J, with 5 bases between. Germline V gene lookup returns CDR1 LGHDT and CDR2 YNNKEL (reference sequence). Written as DNA, the CDR3 is TGTGCCAGCAGCCGAGGGACTGAAGCTTTCTTT. Encoded protein: CASSRGTEAFF.

This chain links TRBV6-6 with TRBJ1-2; 8 bases are shared with TRBD1. The V gene's germline CDR1 is MNHNY and CDR2 SVGAGI (reference sequence). This CDR3 region has 16 residues. Germline trimming cut 6 bases from V and 2 bases from J; bases unmatched to any gene: 11. The CDR3 here is CASSNTGQGRNYGYTF. CDR3 DNA: TGTGCCAGCAGCAATACCGGACAGGGAAGAAACTATGGCTACACCTTC.

The chain employs TRBV6-6 and TRBJ1-5; weak D call: TRBD1 (6 bases). Germline V gives CDR1 MNHNY, CDR2 SVGAGI (reference sequence). The CDR3 has 15 amino acids. Trimming pared 10 bases from V and 0 bases from J, leaving 16 bases between. The CDR3 coding sequence is TGTGCCACCTCACAGGGAAAATATAGCAATCAGCCCCAGCATTTT. This encodes CATSQGKYSNQPQHF.

The chain recombines TRBV11-2 with TRBJ2-3; D might be TRBD2 (6 bases). Germline V CDR1 and CDR2: SGHAT, FQNNGV. The CDR3 has 14 residues. The ends were cut back, 5 bases at V and 3 bases at J, with 12 bases in the middle. The CDR3 nucleotides are TGTGCCAGCAGCCGAGAACGGGGGACAGATACGCAGTATTTT. Translated: CASSRERGTDTQYF. The full variable domain, with the rest looked up from reference TRBV11-2 and TRBJ2-3, is EAGVAQSPRYKIIEKRQSVAFWCNPISGHATLYWYQQILGQGPKLLIQFQNNGVVDDSQLPKDRFSAERLKGVDSTLKIQPAKLEDSAVYLCASSRERGTDTQYFGPGTRLTVL.

This chain connects TRBV7-9 to TRBJ2-4; perhaps TRBD2 as D (6 bases). The CDR3 contains 14 residues. The germline CDR1 and CDR2 sequences are SEHNR and FQNEAQ (reference sequence). V lost 5 bases, J lost 4 bases, and 12 bases lay in between. For the CDR3, the DNA is TGTGCCAGCAGCGCCGTGGAGGGGAAAAACATTCAGTACTTC. Encoded protein: CASSAVEGKNIQYF. Together with reference TRBV7-9 and TRBJ2-4, the CDR3 gives the full variable domain: DTGVSQNPRHKITKRGQNVTFRCDPISEHNRLYWYRQTLGQGPEFLTYFQNEAQLEKSRLLSDRFSAERPKGSFSTLEIQRTEQGDSAMYLCASSAVEGKNIQYFGAGTRLSVL.

This clone was counted only a few times. The J gene is TRBJ1-2, the V gene TRBV5-4; TRBD1 matches 10 bases. V shed 2 bases and J 7 bases; nucleotides not matched to a gene: 23. Germline CDR1 is SGHNT and CDR2 is YYREEE (reference sequence). The length of the CDR3 is 20 residues. CDR3 DNA: TGTGCCAGCAGCTTTAGCGGAGGGACAGGGGTCCAATGGGGAATAGGTGGCTACACCTTC. Its translation is CASSFSGGTGVQWGIGGYTF. Together with reference TRBV5-4 and TRBJ1-2, the CDR3 gives the full variable domain: ETGVTQSPTHLIKTRGQQVTLRCSSQSGHNTVSWYQQALGQGPQFIFQYYREEENGRGNFPPRFSGLQFPNYSSELNVNALELDDSALYLCASSFSGGTGVQWGIGGYTFGSGTRLTVV.

Here the CDR3 reads CASSLAGALLAGRNYEQYF. DNA for the CDR3: TGCGCCAGCAGCTTGGCCGGGGCGTTACTAGCGGGTCGAAACTACGAGCAGTACTTC. The J gene is TRBJ2-7, the V gene TRBV5-1; 9 bases align to TRBD2. CDR1 is SGHRS and CDR2 is YFSETQ in the germline V gene. The CDR3 has 19 residues. The ends lost 0 bases at V and 3 bases at J; junction bases unmatched: 16. The full variable domain, its missing parts supplied by reference TRBV5-1 and TRBJ2-7, is KAGVTQTPRYLIKTRGQQVTLSCSPISGHRSVSWYQQTPGQGLQFLFEYFSETQRNKGNFPGRFSGRQFSNSRSEMNVSTLELGDSALYLCASSLAGALLAGRNYEQYFGPGTRLTVT.

This clone was picked up a small number of times. The chain has TRBV7-9 and TRBJ2-3; the match to TRBD2 covers 12 bases. The germline CDR1 and CDR2 sequences are SEHNR and FQNEAQ (reference sequence). The CDR3 runs 18 residues. V was pared by 2 bases and J by 6 bases, with 12 bases of the junction left unmatched. In DNA form, the CDR3 reads TGTGCCAGCAGCTTATATGCTAGCGGGGGGGTCGCGGCGGATACGCAGTATTTT. It yields the protein CASSLYASGGVAADTQYF.

V usage is TRBV14 and J usage is TRBJ1-1; D perhaps matches TRBD1 (6 bases). The V gene's germline CDR1 is SGHDN and CDR2 FVKESK. The CDR3 is 13 amino acids. Between the trimmed V and J ends, which lost 6 bases and 1 base, there was a span of 9 bases. The DNA for the CDR3 is TGTGCCAGCAGGATACAGGGGAACACTGAAGCTTTCTTT. Amino acid sequence: CASRIQGNTEAFF.

The V and J genes are TRBV7-2 and TRBJ2-1, with D possibly TRBD1 on 6 matching bases. The CDR3 spans 12 residues. V lost 2 bases and J lost 9, with 8 bases in between. The germline CDR1 and CDR2 sequences are SGHTA and FQGNSA. This CDR3 reads CASSLQGFEQFF. The DNA for the CDR3 is TGTGCCAGCAGCTTACAGGGGTTTGAGCAGTTCTTC.

The genes are TRBV5-8 and TRBJ2-5; 16 nucleotides line up with TRBD2. V lost 4 bases to trimming and J lost 5 bases; unmatched junction nucleotides: 5. CDR1 is SGHTS and CDR2 is YDEGEE in the germline V gene. CDR3 length: 16 residues. CDR3 sequence (DNA): TGTGCCAGCAGCCCCGGGACTAGCGGGGGGGCTGAGACCCAGTACTTC. The encoded protein is CASSPGTSGGAETQYF.

The rearrangement joins TRBV4-1 to TRBJ2-1, with 11 bases identical to TRBD2. The V segment lost 3 bases and the J segment 4 bases; nucleotides outside the gene matches: 11. CDR1 MGHRA and CDR2 YSYEKL come from the germline V gene. This CDR3 comprises 18 residues. The CDR3 DNA is TGCGCCAGCAGCCAGGATGATTGGGGGACTAGCGGTTACAATGAGCAGTTCTTC. It specifies CASSQDDWGTSGYNEQFF.

The chain carries TRBV19 and TRBJ2-5; D not certain. The V end lost 8 bases, the J end lost 5 bases, and 15 bases lay between the germline ends. The germline V gene encodes CDR1 LNHDA and CDR2 SQIVND (reference sequence). The CDR3 has 13 residues. CDR3 region: CASRRGVSETQYF. DNA of the CDR3: TGTGCCAGTCGCAGAGGAGTATCGGAGACCCAGTACTTC.

J is TRBJ2-1 and V is TRBV29-1, with 9 bases aligning to TRBD2. The germline V gene encodes CDR1 SQVTM and CDR2 ANQGSEA. There are 13 residues in the CDR3. Germline trimming cut 6 bases from V and 5 bases from J; bases unmatched to any gene: 5. CDR3 DNA sequence: TGCAGCGTCGAGCGGGAGGCCAACAATGAGCAGTTCTTC. Translation gives CSVEREANNEQFF.

The chain uses TRBV5-3 and TRBJ1-2; 10 bases align to TRBD1. TRBV5-3 is placed among ORFs of uncertain function. The CDR3 contains 15 residues. Trimming removed 2 bases from V and 6 bases from J; junction bases left unmatched: 7. The CDR3 sequence: CARSFRDRGNHGYTF. The CDR3 DNA sequence: TGTGCCAGAAGCTTCCGGGACAGGGGCAATCATGGCTACACCTTC.

V gene TRBV6-6 combines with J gene TRBJ1-2; TRBD1 agrees at 8 bases. The germline CDR1 and CDR2 sequences are MNHNY and SVGAGI (reference sequence). V gave up 5 bases and J gave up 4 bases; unmatched junction bases: 9. The CDR3 covers 15 residues. The CDR3 region is CASSNPGQEGYGYTF. The CDR3 coding sequence is TGTGCCAGCAGTAACCCGGGACAGGAGGGCTATGGCTACACCTTC.

The chain couples TRBV2 to TRBJ2-2; 14 nucleotides align to TRBD2. This CDR3 contains 18 residues. V dropped 5 bases and J dropped 6; count of bases not matched to a gene: 11. In germline, CDR1 is SNHLY, CDR2 FYNNEI. The CDR3 here is CASSSGTSGSFGAGELFF. The CDR3 DNA reads TGTGCCAGCAGTTCAGGGACTAGCGGGAGTTTTGGGGCCGGGGAGCTGTTTTTT.

This rearrangement joins TRBV4-3 to TRBJ2-7; D ambiguous. The CDR3 loop spans 14 amino acids. V lost 1 base to trimming and J lost 0 bases, with 7 bases between them. Per the germline V gene, CDR1 is LGHNA and CDR2 is YSLEER. CDR3 nucleotides: TGCGCCAGCAGCCAAGTAATATCCTCCTACGAGCAGTACGTC. This codes for CASSQVISSYEQYV.

This clone showed up just once. The chain recombines TRBV29-1 with TRBJ1-2, with TRBD1 identical over 8 bases. This CDR3 is 14 amino acids long. After removal of 4 bases from V and 4 bases from J, the junction contained 8 bases not matched to a gene. From germline, CDR1 is SQVTM and CDR2 ANQGSEA. CDR3 sequence (DNA): TGCAGCGTTGTGGTGCAGGGGGCATCCTATGGCTACACCTTC. This codes for CSVVVQGASYGYTF.